This TCR beta chain was captured in a study of blood T cell repertoires in COVID-19. At the level of the study: The United States, Italy and Spain were the sources of the acute and convalescent COVID-19 samples. PBMCs, B-cell-depleted T cells, or T cells provided the cDNA or gDNA that made up the material.

This CDR3 has 10 residues. Germline lookup yields CDR1 MDHEN and CDR2 SYDVKM. V was shortened by 11 bases and J by 6 bases, with 8 bases between the two germline ends. As originally analysed: How many nucleated cells were present was estimated from reference gene primer amplification. The assay was immunoSEQ multiplex PCR, and TCRdb's table has in-frame clones only and misses some. The DNA gave D and trimming, while V, J and clone size come from that table. The repertoire holds just over 250,000 clones, with around 84% as singletons. The cohort comprised adults aged roughly 18 to 95 years residing in about 25 US areas.

Sample: PBMCs or T cells enriched from blood (not recorded which). This clonotype was sampled from a man aged 25 to 40 with acute COVID-19. The rearrangement joins TRBV28 to TRBJ1-5; no firm D call. The CDR3 protein is CALGIQPQHF. CDR3 DNA sequence: TGTGCCCTAGGCATTCAGCCCCAGCATTTT.